This T cell receptor beta chain is drawn from a study of Graves' ophthalmopathy and Graves' hyperthyroidism (dated by TCRdb to 2016 to 2018). Study-wide context: Peripheral blood samples were taken at the time of initial diagnosis, before any treatment was given. The study used TCR beta repertoire signatures to distinguish Graves' ophthalmopathy from Graves' hyperthyroidism and to predict progression to ophthalmopathy. In roughly 6 hyperthyroidism patients, T-cell repertoires of thyroid tissue and blood were compared. In total, 135 blood samples were TCR-sequenced: 40 to 45 ophthalmopathy, roughly 77 hyperthyroidism and some 17 hyperthyroidism-to-ophthalmopathy patients. An independent validation cohort was composed of some 19 hyperthyroidism patients and around 16 patients who later progressed from hyperthyroidism to ophthalmopathy. Following sampling, methimazole starting at 30 mg daily was administered to hyperthyroidism patients, and high-dose intravenous methylprednisolone was administered to ophthalmopathy patients. To explore V-J signatures that distinguish ophthalmopathy from hyperthyroidism, a discovery set of roughly 98 patients was enrolled, made up of 40 to 45 with ophthalmopathy and 57 with stable hyperthyroidism.

Ophthalmopathy patients had moderately to severely active disease, Clinical Activity Score of at least 3, NOSPECS grade of at least 4, and disease duration under 3 months. Patients with other autoimmune diseases, uncontrolled infections, pregnancy or lactation were excluded from the study. Diagnosis relied on clinical symptoms, serum thyroxine, TRAb, thyroid ultrasound and orbital computed tomography. Ficoll-Paque density gradient centrifugation was used to isolate PBMCs from approximately 10 ml of fresh peripheral blood. Total RNA was extracted with Trizol reagent and quality-checked on an Agilent 2100 Bioanalyzer. As regards this clonotype: The antigen this receptor binds is unknown. A read error may produce the germline difference seen at one junction end.

The CDR3 has 15 amino acids, counting the end cysteine and phenylalanine. The sequence is cut down to CDR3 DNA, 45 bases in frame from base 1. Looking up the germline V gene yields CDR1 SGHVS and CDR2 FQNEAQ. General conclusions and limits of the study: In cross-validation, the 13-signature model distinguished ophthalmopathy from stable hyperthyroidism with more than 85% sensitivity and about 81% specificity, while in the test set the corresponding values were approximately 79% and 70%. No statistical method was used to set the sample size in advance, and the investigators knew which group each participant was assigned to. In validation, the model predicted ophthalmopathy progression with about 71% sensitivity and roughly 72% specificity; roughly 11 predicted patients were CT-confirmed with GO in a median of approximately six months. Most expanded thyroid clonotypes with frequency above 0.001 were also detected in blood, suggesting blood repertoires may reflect the thyroid immune response.

TCR beta CDR3 regions were amplified from RNA transcripts for repertoire sequencing. A first-round RT-PCR used HTBI primers with the Qiagen OneStep RT-PCR kit, followed by a second-round multiplex PCR, size selection and purification. Libraries were sequenced on an Illumina HiSeq2000 using paired-end 100 bp reads. In the source study's methods: SOAPnuke was used to process the reads, removing any read that contained adapters or uncalled bases, had a mean Phred below 15, or lacked an exact match to the constant primer or identifier. High-quality paired reads were merged with COPE v1.2.5. Each unique nucleotide sequence was treated as a clonotype, and MiTCR v1.1 was used to align the clonotypes to the IMGT TRB V, D and J references. Only V-J combinations with frequency above 0.0001 were analysed, covering 99.2% of repertoires. For each V-J combination, a TCR clonal expansion and chaos score was defined as the ratio of F50 clonal expansion to chaos observed in the TCRdist matrix. Welch's t-statistics and random forest were used to narrow the features down to around 13 V-J combinations, which were then fed into a naive Bayes classifier. The Morisita-Horn index was used to measure how similar the thyroid and blood repertoires were. In TCRdb, the public reads were trimmed at Q25 with fastp and aligned with MiXCR, with productive beta chains retained. Duplicate CDR3 protein sequences are folded into a single record with the most common DNA and genes. The V and J calls and clone size come from TCRdb's table, not from the authors' own analysis. In all, the sample holds about 48,000 distinct CDR3 sequences, and 50% of those were seen once. Of the sample, 23% is held by the ten largest clones.

Sequenced input: peripheral blood. The receptor's source is an adult man with Graves' ophthalmopathy. Recombination joined TRBV7-8 with TRBJ1-2; the junction holds 7 bases that match TRBD1. The CDR3 amino acid sequence is: CASSLSQGPNYGYTF. The nucleotide sequence reads TGCGCCAGCAGCTTATCACAGGGGCCTAACTATGGCTACACCTTC. The entire variable domain, with the stretches around the CDR3 drawn from the reference TRBV7-8 and TRBJ1-2 proteins, is GAGVSQSPRYKVAKRGQDVALRCDPISGHVSLFWYQQALGQGPEFLTYFQNEAQLDKSGLPSDRFFAERPEGSVSTLKIQRTQQEDSAVYLCASSLSQGPNYGYTFGSGTRLTVV.